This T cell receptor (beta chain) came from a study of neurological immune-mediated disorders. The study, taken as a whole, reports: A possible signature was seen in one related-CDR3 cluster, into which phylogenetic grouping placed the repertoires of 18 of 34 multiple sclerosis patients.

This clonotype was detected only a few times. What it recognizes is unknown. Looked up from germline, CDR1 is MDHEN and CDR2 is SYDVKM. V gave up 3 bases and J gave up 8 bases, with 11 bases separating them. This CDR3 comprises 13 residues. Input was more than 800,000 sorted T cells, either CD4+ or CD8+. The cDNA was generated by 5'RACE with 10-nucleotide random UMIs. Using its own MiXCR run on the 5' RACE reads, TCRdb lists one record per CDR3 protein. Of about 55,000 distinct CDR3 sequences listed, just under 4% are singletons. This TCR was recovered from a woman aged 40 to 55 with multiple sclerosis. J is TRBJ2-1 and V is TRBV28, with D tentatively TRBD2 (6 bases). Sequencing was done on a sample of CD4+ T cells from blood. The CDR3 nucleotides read TGTGCCAGCAGTTTCGGCGGGACCGATGAGCAGTTCTTC. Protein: CASSFGGTDEQFF.